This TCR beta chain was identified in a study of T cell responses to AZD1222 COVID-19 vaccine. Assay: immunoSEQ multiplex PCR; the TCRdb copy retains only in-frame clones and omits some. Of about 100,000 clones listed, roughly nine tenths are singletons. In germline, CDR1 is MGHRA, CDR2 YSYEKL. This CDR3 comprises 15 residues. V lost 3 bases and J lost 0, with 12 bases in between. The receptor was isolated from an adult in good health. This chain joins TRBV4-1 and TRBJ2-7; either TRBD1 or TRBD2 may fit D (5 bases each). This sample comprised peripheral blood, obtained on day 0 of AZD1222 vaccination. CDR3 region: CASSHALGVSYEQYF. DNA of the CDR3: TGCGCCAGCAGCCACGCCTTGGGGGTCTCCTACGAGCAGTACTTC.